This paragraph reports one T cell receptor beta chain. What it binds is not known. This sample is drawn from a study of CXCR3-negative and CXCR3-positive naive CD8 T cells. Subsets of CD8+ T cells were each sorted in triplicate at 270,000 or so cells apiece. Libraries of TRB cDNA were made by 5' RACE and carried UMIs. After re-calling the 5' RACE reads, TCRdb lists one entry per CDR3 protein, DNA absent. This sample's table reports tens of thousands of distinct CDR3 sequences. The study's findings and limits: CXCR3 expression dropped partially after cryopreservation, and most assays relied on fresh PBMCs. Similarly elevated diversity marked both naive subsets, with memory CD8+ cells showing far lower diversity.

Specimen: memory CD8+ T cells from blood. This receptor was taken from a human donor in good health. Some clones in this sample may be carry-over from other donors' samples.

The CDR3 spells CASSFSYEQYF. The gene calls are TRBV7-9 and TRBJ2-7. Germline V gives CDR1 SEHNR, CDR2 FQNEAQ (reference sequence). The CDR3 extends over 11 amino acids.